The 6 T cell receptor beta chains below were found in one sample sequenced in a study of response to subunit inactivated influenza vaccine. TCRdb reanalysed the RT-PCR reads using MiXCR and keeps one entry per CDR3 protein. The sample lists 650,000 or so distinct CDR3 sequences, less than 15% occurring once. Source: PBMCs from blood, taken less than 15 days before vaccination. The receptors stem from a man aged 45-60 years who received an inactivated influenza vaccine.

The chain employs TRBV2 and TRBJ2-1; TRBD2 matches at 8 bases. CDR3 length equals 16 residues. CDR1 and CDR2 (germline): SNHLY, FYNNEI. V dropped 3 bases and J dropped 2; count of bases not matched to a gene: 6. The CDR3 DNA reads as TGTGCCAGCAGTGATCTGGCGGGGGGCCCCTACAATGAGCAGTTCTTC. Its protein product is CASSDLAGGPYNEQFF.

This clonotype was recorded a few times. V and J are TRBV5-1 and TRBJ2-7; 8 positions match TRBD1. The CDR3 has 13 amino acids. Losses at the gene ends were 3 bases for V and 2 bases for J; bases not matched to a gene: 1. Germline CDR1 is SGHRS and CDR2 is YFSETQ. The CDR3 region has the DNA TGCGCCAGCAGCTGGGACAGGCCCTACGAGCAGTACTTC. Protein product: CASSWDRPYEQYF. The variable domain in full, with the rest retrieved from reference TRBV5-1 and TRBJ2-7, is KAGVTQTPRYLIKTRGQQVTLSCSPISGHRSVSWYQQTPGQGLQFLFEYFSETQRNKGNFPGRFSGRQFSNSRSEMNVSTLELGDSALYLCASSWDRPYEQYFGPGTRLTVT.

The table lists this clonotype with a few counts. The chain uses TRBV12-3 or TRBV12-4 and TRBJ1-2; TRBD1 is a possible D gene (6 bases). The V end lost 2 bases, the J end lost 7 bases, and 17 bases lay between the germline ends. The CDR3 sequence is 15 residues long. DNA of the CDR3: TGTGCCAGCAGTTTACGCGTCAGGGAAGGGGGTGGCTACACCTTC. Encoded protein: CASSLRVREGGGYTF.

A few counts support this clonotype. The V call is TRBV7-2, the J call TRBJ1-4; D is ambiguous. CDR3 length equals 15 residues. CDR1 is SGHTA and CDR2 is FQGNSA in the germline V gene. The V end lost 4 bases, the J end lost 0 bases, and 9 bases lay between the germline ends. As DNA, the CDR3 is TGTGCCAGCAGCTCGCAGACGGCAACTAATGAAAAACTGTTTTTT. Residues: CASSSQTATNEKLFF.

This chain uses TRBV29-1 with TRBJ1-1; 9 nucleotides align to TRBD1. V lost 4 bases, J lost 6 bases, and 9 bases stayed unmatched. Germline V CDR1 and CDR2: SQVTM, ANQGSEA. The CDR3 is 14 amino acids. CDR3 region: CSVALRQGVSEAFF. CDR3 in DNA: TGCAGCGTTGCCCTGAGACAGGGGGTTTCTGAAGCTTTCTTT. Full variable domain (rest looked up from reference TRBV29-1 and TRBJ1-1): SAVISQKPSRDICQRGTSLTIQCQVDSQVTMMFWYRQQPGQSLTLIATANQGSEATYESGFVIDKFPISRPNLTFSTLTVSNMSPEDSSIYLCSVALRQGVSEAFFGQGTRLTVV.

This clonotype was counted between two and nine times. CDR3 DNA sequence: TGCAGTGGGGTGAGCTCCTATAATTCACCCCTCCACTTT. Encoded protein: CSGVSSYNSPLHF. The chain is built from TRBV20-1 and TRBJ1-6, with D uncertain. The CDR3 runs to 13 residues. V was cut by 7 bases and J by 0 bases, with 7 bases left in between. Germline CDR1 and CDR2: DFQATT and SNEGSKA (reference sequence).